Shown below are 4 T cell receptor beta chains from a single sample sequenced in a study of T cell repertoires in cytomegalovirus infection. TCRdb used MiXCR to reprocess the reads, holding one entry per CDR3 protein. The sample lists hundreds of thousands of distinct CDR3 sequences; approximately 31% were seen once. Their recognized antigens are unknown. The sample was cultured CD8+ T cells from PBMCs, taken from culture after CMV antigen stimulation. The receptors stem from a human donor in good health (CMV status not recorded). Some clones in this sample may be carry-over from other donors' samples.

The rearrangement joins TRBV4-3 to TRBJ1-1; no clear D gene. The CDR3 totals 13 residues. Germline-derived CDR1 and CDR2 are LGHNA and YSLEER. Between the trimmed V and J ends, which lost 8 bases and 1 base, there was a span of 11 bases. In nucleotides, the CDR3 is TGCGCCAGCGCTCCTTATCAGAACACTGAAGCTTTCTTT. Its translation is CASAPYQNTEAFF.

This clonotype appeared a few times. The chain joins TRBV7-9 to TRBJ2-6, with TRBD1 matching over 12 bases. The CDR3 runs 23 residues. V was clipped by 5 bases and J by 0 bases; unmatched bases: 20. Germline assignment: CDR1 SEHNR and CDR2 FQNEAQ (reference sequence). The CDR3, as DNA: TGTGCCAGCAGCCTCCCCGCCCCACCGGGACAGGGGGCTTTGGGCTCTGGGGCCAACGTCCTGACTTTC. It encodes CASSLPAPPGQGALGSGANVLTF.

The J gene is TRBJ2-1, the V gene TRBV29-1; a weak D match, TRBD2 (6 bases). V lost 5 bases to trimming and J lost 1 base, with 9 bases between them. The CDR3 extends over 13 amino acids. Germline CDR1 is SQVTM and CDR2 is ANQGSEA. The CDR3 DNA sequence: TGCAGCGTTAATGGGGGGTCCTACAATGAGCAGTTCTTC. Translated: CSVNGGSYNEQFF.

The CDR3: CASSFTGSDTGELFF. The CDR3 nucleotides read TGTGCCAGCAGCTTTACAGGGTCGGACACCGGGGAGCTGTTTTTT. The rearrangement uses TRBV7-2 and TRBJ2-2, with D possibly TRBD1 on 6 matching bases. The CDR3 has 15 residues. The V gene lost 3 bases and the J gene lost 3 bases, with 11 bases spanning the gap. CDR1 is SGHTA and CDR2 is FQGNSA in the germline V gene.